The rows below give T cell receptor beta chains drawn from one sample of a study of blood T cells in healthy people across ages. TCRdb fed the 5' RACE reads into MiXCR, producing one record per CDR3 protein. The sample shows some 690,000 distinct CDR3 sequences, 22% of them seen only once. The specimen sequenced was blood. The source is a man between 65 and 79 years old in good health. Both conserved end residues are part of each CDR3. The D gene is left open where the match is weak. Not all rows give a size; the values are once, few, many and, for expanded clones, a class.

v_call	clone_size	j_call	d_call	cdr3_aa	cdr3_nt
TRBV13	.	TRBJ2-1	TRBD2	CASSLLTSGAYNEQFF	TGTGCCAGCAGCTTATTAACTAGCGGGGCCTACAATGAGCAGTTCTTC
TRBV20-1	.	TRBJ2-3	TRBD2	CSASTSGGGNTQYF	TGCAGTGCTTCGACTAGCGGGGGGGGAAATACGCAGTATTTT
TRBV6-5	.	TRBJ2-2	TRBD2	CASSFTSGRAKDGELFF	TGTGCCAGCAGCTTCACTAGCGGGAGGGCCAAAGACGGGGAGCTGTTTTTT
TRBV7-2	.	TRBJ2-5	.	CASSWNWGETQYF	TGTGCCAGCAGCTGGAATTGGGGAGAGACCCAGTACTTC
TRBV15	.	TRBJ2-1	.	CATSRDIEQFF	TGTGCCACCAGCCGAGATATTGAGCAGTTCTTC
TRBV7-6	.	TRBJ2-1	TRBD1	CASSLVARDRGRHNEQFF	TGTGCCAGCAGCTTAGTGGCCCGGGACAGGGGTCGTCACAATGAGCAGTTCTTC
TRBV6-5	few	TRBJ1-1	TRBD1	CASSHHRGRANTEAFF	TGTGCCAGCAGTCACCACAGGGGCAGGGCGAACACTGAAGCTTTCTTT
TRBV11-2	.	TRBJ1-1	.	CASSSTTVQAFF	TGTGCCAGCAGCTCAACGACAGTTCAAGCTTTCTTT
TRBV5-6	few	TRBJ1-6	.	CASSPGGQYYNSPLHF	TGTGCCAGCAGCCCGGGCGGACAGTACTATAATTCACCCCTCCACTTT
TRBV12-5	.	TRBJ2-3	.	CASAPRHGGTDTQYF	TGTGCTAGTGCCCCTAGACATGGGGGCACAGATACGCAGTATTTT
TRBV20-1	.	TRBJ1-3	.	CSARKQGRAGNTIYF	TGCAGTGCTAGAAAACAGGGAAGGGCTGGAAACACCATATATTTT
TRBV6-6	.	TRBJ2-2	TRBD2	CASSQLAGGHTGELFF	TGTGCCAGCAGTCAACTAGCGGGGGGTCACACCGGGGAGCTGTTTTTT
TRBV11-2	few	TRBJ1-2	.	CASSPGLIYGYTF	TGTGCCAGCAGCCCGGGGCTGATCTATGGCTACACCTTC
TRBV6-5	.	TRBJ2-1	.	CASSYGALKFF	TGTGCCAGCAGTTACGGTGCGTTGAAGTTCTTC
TRBV21-1	few	TRBJ2-7	.	CASSSWGEQYF	TGTGCCAGCAGCTCATGGGGCGAGCAGTACTTC
TRBV5-1	.	TRBJ2-5	.	CASSLGGDWETQYF	TGCGCCAGCAGCTTGGGAGGGGATTGGGAGACCCAGTACTTC
TRBV13	few	TRBJ2-1	.	CASSLQRHNEQFF	TGTGCCAGCAGCTTGCAGCGGCACAATGAGCAGTTCTTC
TRBV20-1	.	TRBJ1-1	.	CSADARQGKTEAFF	TGCAGTGCGGATGCTCGGCAGGGCAAGACTGAAGCTTTCTTT
TRBV10-3	few	TRBJ1-1	.	CAISAWTNTEAFF	TGTGCCATCAGTGCTTGGACAAACACTGAAGCTTTCTTT
TRBV20-1	few	TRBJ1-2	TRBD1	CSASSKDRGSHGYTF	TGCAGTGCTAGCTCCAAGGACAGGGGAAGTCATGGCTACACCTTC
TRBV6-2/TRBV6-3	many	TRBJ2-3	.	CASRQPRQGTDTQYF	TGTGCCAGCAGACAACCTCGACAGGGCACAGATACGCAGTATTTT
TRBV5-1	.	TRBJ2-7	.	CASSYDRSYEQYF	TGCGCCAGCAGTTACGACAGGTCCTACGAGCAGTACTTC
TRBV29-1	.	TRBJ2-3	TRBD2	CSVAPPSGGPDTQYF	TGCAGCGTTGCTCCCCCAAGCGGGGGGCCAGATACGCAGTATTTT
TRBV4-1	few	TRBJ2-3	.	CASSQDGTRTDTQYF	TGCGCCAGCAGCCAAGACGGGACCCGCACAGATACGCAGTATTTT
TRBV5-1	few	TRBJ1-3	.	CASSLGGTNSGNTIYF	TGCGCCAGCAGCTTGGGGGGGACAAACTCTGGAAACACCATATATTTT
TRBV5-1	.	TRBJ1-1	.	CASSLNQIEAFF	TGCGCCAGCAGCCTGAACCAGATTGAAGCTTTCTTT
TRBV3-1	.	TRBJ1-3	.	CASSQGAIRNTIYF	TGTGCCAGCAGCCAAGGGGCAATTAGAAACACCATATATTTT
TRBV12-3/TRBV12-4	few	TRBJ2-3	.	CASSLISDTQYF	TGTGCCAGCAGTTTAATCTCAGATACGCAGTATTTT
TRBV20-1	.	TRBJ2-5	.	CSAPQGGETQYF	TGCAGTGCTCCGCAGGGGGGGGAGACCCAGTACTTC
TRBV12-3/TRBV12-4	.	TRBJ1-1	TRBD1	CASSDRANPTEAFF	TGTGCCAGCAGTGACAGGGCGAACCCCACTGAAGCTTTCTTT
TRBV7-9	few	TRBJ2-2	.	CASSLPWQLFF	TGTGCCAGCAGCTTACCGTGGCAGCTGTTTTTT